The 23 T cell receptor beta chains below all came from one sample that was sequenced in a study of Graves' ophthalmopathy and Graves' hyperthyroidism. RNA transcripts were the source from which TCR beta CDR3 regions were amplified. RT-PCR with HTBI primers came first, then second-round multiplex PCR. TCRdb reprocessed the multiplex PCR reads with MiXCR, giving one entry per CDR3 protein. The data show over 450,000 distinct CDR3 sequences, under 15% seen once. The source material was blood. Every receptor here comes from a woman under 40 with Graves' ophthalmopathy.

This clonotype was seen repeatedly, ten times or more. The CDR3 DNA follows: TGTGCCAGCAGACCCGGGGATTGGAGCACTGAAGCTTTCTTT. Residues: CASRPGDWSTEAFF. The genes are TRBV7-9 and TRBJ1-1, with D uncertain. The V end lost 6 bases, the J end lost 4 bases, and 15 bases lay between the germline ends. CDR3 length equals 14 residues. The germline V gene encodes CDR1 SEHNR and CDR2 FQNEAQ (reference sequence).

In its sample, this clonotype was seen many times. CDR3 DNA sequence: TGTGCCACCAGTGATTCCACGGGCAATAACGAAGCTTTCTTT. It translates to CATSDSTGNNEAFF. V usage is TRBV24-1 and J usage is TRBJ1-1; D not certain. Trimming pared 2 bases from V and 8 bases from J, leaving 14 bases between. Germline V CDR1 and CDR2: KGHDR, SFDVKD. The CDR3 contains 14 residues.

In its sample, this clonotype was seen many times. V is TRBV7-8 and J is TRBJ1-1; tentative D call: TRBD1 (5 bases). This CDR3 has 18 residues. The germline V and J ends were trimmed by 4 bases and 0 bases, with 21 bases remaining between them. Per germline, CDR1 SGHVS and CDR2 FQNEAQ. Here the CDR3 reads CASSSNRGELFMNTEAFF. CDR3 DNA sequence: TGTGCCAGCAGCTCTAACAGAGGGGAGCTATTCATGAACACTGAAGCTTTCTTT.

The rearrangement links TRBV12-3 or TRBV12-4 to TRBJ2-2; weak D call: TRBD2 (5 bases). V lost 2 bases, J lost 6 bases, and 10 bases lay in between. This CDR3 has 14 residues. CDR3 nucleotide sequence: TGTGCCAGCAGTTTAATCTCGGGATCCGGGGAGCTGTTTTTT. The encoded protein is CASSLISGSGELFF.

The chain couples TRBV5-1 to TRBJ2-5; D possibly corresponds to TRBD1 (5 bases). V lost 4 bases and J 9 bases, leaving 16 bases between the germline ends. Germline V gene sequence: CDR1 SGHRS, CDR2 YFSETQ. The CDR3 is made up of 13 amino acids. The CDR3: CASSETLLGAQYF. In nucleotides, the CDR3 is TGCGCCAGCAGCGAGACCCTGTTAGGGGCCCAGTACTTC. Combining the CDR3 with reference TRBV5-1 and TRBJ2-5 gives the whole variable domain KAGVTQTPRYLIKTRGQQVTLSCSPISGHRSVSWYQQTPGQGLQFLFEYFSETQRNKGNFPGRFSGRQFSNSRSEMNVSTLELGDSALYLCASSETLLGAQYFGPGTRLLVL.

This clonotype was detected many times. The CDR3 DNA is TGTGCCAGCAGTTTATGGCAGGGGTTGGCCGGGGAGCTGTTTTTT. Translating it yields CASSLWQGLAGELFF. This chain links TRBV28 with TRBJ2-2; maybe TRBD1 (6 bases). The germline V and J ends were trimmed by 0 bases and 6 bases, with 11 bases remaining between them. Germline assignment: CDR1 MDHEN and CDR2 SYDVKM. This CDR3 is 15 amino acids long.

This clonotype was recorded at least ten times. A junction end diverges from the germline sequence, so it may reflect a read error. The chain has TRBV6-1 and TRBJ2-7; a possible D gene is TRBD2 (5 bases). Germline V gene sequence: CDR1 MNHNS, CDR2 SASEGT. The CDR3 is made up of 13 amino acids. The CDR3 region is CASSELSLTERDF. The CDR3 DNA reads as TGTGCCAGCAGTGAGTTGAGTCTAACCGAGAGGGACTTC.

This rearrangement joins TRBV9 to TRBJ2-2, with 7 bases that match TRBD1. From germline, CDR1 is SGDLS and CDR2 YYNGEE. The CDR3 runs to 16 residues. The trim removed 3 bases at V and 3 bases at J, leaving 8 bases unmatched. CDR3 nucleotides: TGTGCCAGCAGCGCCACAGGACAGGTTTACACCGGGGAGCTGTTTTTT. Translating gives CASSATGQVYTGELFF.

This clonotype was recorded at least ten times. The V gene is TRBV7-9, the J gene TRBJ1-3; D is undetermined. CDR3 length: 14 amino acids. The V end lost 2 bases, the J end lost 3 bases, and 8 bases lay between the germline ends. Germline lookup yields CDR1 SEHNR and CDR2 FQNEAQ (reference sequence). The CDR3 bases are TGTGCCAGCAGCTTAACAACGGTTGGAAACACCATATATTTT. This encodes CASSLTTVGNTIYF.

This clonotype was recorded at least ten times. As DNA, the CDR3 is TGTGCCAGCAGTTCGCCAGCTGGAAACACCATATATTTT. This encodes CASSSPAGNTIYF. The genes are TRBV28 and TRBJ1-3; D is unclear. Trimming removed 4 bases at V and 2 bases at J, with 6 bases between. The CDR3 has 13 amino acids. Germline values: CDR1 MDHEN, CDR2 SYDVKM.

This clonotype showed up many times. The chain uses TRBV12-3 or TRBV12-4 and TRBJ1-5, with a weak D call TRBD1 (6 bases). The CDR3 contains 17 residues. Trimming took off 6 bases at V and 0 bases at J, with 18 bases between the two ends. CDR3 sequence (DNA): TGTGCCAGCAGCCCAGGACAGAGACAGTATAGCAATCAGCCCCAGCATTTT. The encoded protein is CASSPGQRQYSNQPQHF.

This clonotype was found many times. The rearrangement uses TRBV28 and TRBJ2-7; D possibly uses TRBD1 or TRBD2 (5 bases each). The length of the CDR3 is 13 residues. V lost 5 bases, J lost 2 bases, and 10 bases lay in between. The germline CDR1 and CDR2 sequences are MDHEN and SYDVKM. For the CDR3, the DNA is TGTGCCAGCAGTATGGGGACCCCCTACGAGCAGTACTTC. Its protein product is CASSMGTPYEQYF.

This rearrangement joins TRBV6-2 or TRBV6-3 to TRBJ1-3, with D possibly being TRBD1 (5 bases). This CDR3 contains 15 residues. Germline V gene sequence: CDR1 MNHEY, CDR2 SVGEGT. V lost 2 bases and J 2 bases, leaving 10 bases between the germline ends. CDR3 DNA sequence: TGTGCCAGCAGTTACCCCGGGACGGCTGGAAACACCATATATTTT. Translating it yields CASSYPGTAGNTIYF.

This clonotype was counted many times. The CDR3 here is CASSFGQNNQPQHF. The CDR3 DNA follows: TGTGCCAGCAGTTTCGGGCAGAACAATCAGCCCCAGCATTTT. The chain has TRBV12-3 or TRBV12-4 and TRBJ1-5; D is undetermined. CDR3 length equals 14 residues. Trimming shortened V by 3 bases and J by 3 bases, and 9 bases separated the two germline ends.

On this clonotype itself: A clone one base away is much larger, so this may be a read error. The rearrangement joins TRBV3-1 to TRBJ2-5; a possible D gene is TRBD2 (5 bases). The V gene lost 4 bases and the J gene lost 3 bases, with 27 bases spanning the gap. The V gene's germline CDR1 is LGHDT and CDR2 YNNKEL (reference sequence). CDR3 length: 19 residues. The CDR3 sequence: CASSLPMSSGSPKKETQYF. CDR3 DNA: TGTGCCAGCAGCCTACCGATGTCTTCGGGAAGCCCAAAAAAAGAGACCCAGTACTTC.

This clonotype was recorded many times. V and J are TRBV5-1 and TRBJ2-7; no reliable D call. CDR1 is SGHRS and CDR2 is YFSETQ in the germline V gene. Trimming stripped 4 bases from V and 1 base from J, with 27 bases between. The CDR3 totals 19 residues. CDR3 loop: CASSEDLGRIPLESYEQYF. The CDR3 coding sequence is TGCGCCAGCAGCGAAGACCTGGGAAGGATTCCACTGGAGTCCTACGAGCAGTACTTC.

Concerning this clonotype: With a much larger clone just one base away, this may be a read error. The chain has TRBV14 and TRBJ1-2; D is possibly TRBD1 (5 bases). This CDR3 contains 14 residues. The V gene's germline CDR1 is SGHDN and CDR2 FVKESK. The CDR3 nucleotides are TGTTCCAGCAGCCCTACCGGGACCTACCATGGCTACACCTTC. Translation gives CSSSPTGTYHGYTF. Looking up the rest from reference TRBV14 and TRBJ1-2 gives the full variable domain: EAGVTQFPSHSVIEKGQTVTLRCDPISGHDNLYWYRRVMGKEIKFLLHFVKESKQDESGMPNNRFLAERTGGTYSTLKVQPAELEDSGVYFCSSSPTGTYHGYTFGSGTRLTVV.

There are many counts of this clonotype. The chain joins TRBV27 to TRBJ1-1; 7 positions match TRBD1. Trimming took 1 base from V and 0 from J; bases not matched to a gene: 23. CDR1 MNHEY and CDR2 SMNVEV come from the germline V gene (reference sequence). This CDR3 region has 22 residues. CDR3 in amino acids: CASSLYFDVVVRQGPMNTEAFF. The CDR3 DNA is TGTGCCAGCAGTTTATATTTCGACGTGGTGGTCCGACAGGGCCCCATGAACACTGAAGCTTTCTTT.

This chain uses TRBV5-1 with TRBJ1-1; D is ambiguous. There are 18 residues in the CDR3. Trimming left V 4 bases short and J 0 bases short, with 22 bases between. The germline gives CDR1 SGHRS, CDR2 YFSETQ. The CDR3: CASSLGRRSWGLNTEAFF. CDR3 nucleotide sequence: TGCGCCAGCAGCCTAGGGCGGAGATCGTGGGGATTGAACACTGAAGCTTTCTTT.

This clonotype was counted ten times or more. The V call is TRBV6-1, the J call TRBJ2-7, with 8 bases aligning to TRBD1. Trimming cost V 4 bases and J 2 bases; bases outside gene matches: 13. Germline CDR1 reads MNHNS; CDR2 reads SASEGT. The CDR3 consists of 17 residues. CDR3 nucleotides: TGTGCCAGCAGTGCCCTAGCCCCCGGACAGGGTCCCTACGAGCAGTACTTC. It specifies CASSALAPGQGPYEQYF.

This clonotype was picked up many times. J is TRBJ2-7 and V is TRBV7-2; D uncertain. The V and J ends lost 0 bases and 7 bases respectively, with 7 bases between them. CDR3 length equals 12 residues. Germline assignment: CDR1 SGHTA and CDR2 FQGNSA. The CDR3 loop reads CASSLAAFEQYF. The DNA for the CDR3 is TGTGCCAGCAGCTTAGCAGCATTTGAGCAGTACTTC.

This clonotype was picked up many times. The chain links TRBV19 to TRBJ2-7; tentative D call: TRBD1 (6 bases). This CDR3 spans 14 amino acids. CDR1 is LNHDA, CDR2 SQIVND, per germline (reference sequence). V lost 5 bases and J 3 bases, leaving 14 bases between the germline ends. The chain's CDR3 is CASSSAQGGYEQYF. The CDR3 bases are TGTGCCAGTAGTTCGGCACAAGGGGGCTACGAGCAGTACTTC.

This clonotype appeared many times. The chain uses TRBV25-1 and TRBJ1-1; D gene uncertain. The length of the CDR3 is 15 residues. CDR1 and CDR2 (germline): MGHDK, SYGVNS. V was cut by 3 bases and J by 2 bases, with 13 bases left in between. In DNA form, the CDR3 reads TGTGCCAGCAGTGATTCAGCCTCAGTAAACACTGAAGCTTTCTTT. This gives the protein CASSDSASVNTEAFF.